Each of the 25 T cell receptor beta chains below was sequenced from the same sample in a study of tumor-infiltrating lymphocytes in primary liver carcinoma. Unsorted bulk tissue, about 18-31 mg of it, served as the source for co-extraction of RNA and DNA. The input was around 530 ng total RNA; TCR beta cDNA was made from it with a constant-region primer. The TCR beta library was amplified through three nested multiplex PCR rounds in a modified ARM-PCR procedure. The first two PCR rounds used TRBV1-TRBV30 forward primers with a C-beta reverse primer, about 10 cycles each. MiXCR, applied by TCRdb to the multiplex PCR reads, yields one record per CDR3 protein. The repertoire holds fewer than 40,000 distinct CDR3 sequences, around 71% seen once, with over 25% in the top ten. Sequenced material: liver tumor tissue from sampling region 3. As for subset: tumor region T3, left-lateral pole. The receptors were gathered from a woman younger than 45 with primary liver carcinoma and hepatitis B virus infection.

Regarding this clonotype: The germline gene is not matched at one end of the junction; a read error may be the cause. The chain combines TRBV6-6 with TRBJ2-3, with a weak D call TRBD2 (6 bases). This CDR3 spans 12 amino acids. CDR1 is MNHNY and CDR2 is SVGAGI in the germline V gene (reference sequence). As DNA, the CDR3 is TGTGCCGGCAGATACGGGCGGGATACACAGTATTTT. Its protein is CAGRYGRDTQYF.

Remarks on this clonotype: A much bigger clone sits one base away, suggesting this may be a read error. V is TRBV4-2 and J is TRBJ2-3; D remains unclear. The germline CDR1 and CDR2 sequences are LGHNA and YNFKEQ. This CDR3 has 14 amino acids. The CDR3 loop reads CAISPIMGTDTQYF. The CDR3 nucleotides are TGTGCCATCAGCCCCATCATGGGCACAGATACGCAGTATTTT.

This clonotype has a count of ten or more. V gene TRBV30 combines with J gene TRBJ1-1; D is unclear. The CDR3 is 16 residues long. The V gene's germline CDR1 is GTSNPN and CDR2 SVGIG (reference sequence). V was clipped by 0 bases and J by 3 bases, with 17 bases between them. The CDR3 region has the DNA TGTGCCTGGAGTGTACCCCGGGCCCCCTCGGACACTGAAGCTTTCTTT. Encoded protein: CAWSVPRAPSDTEAFF.

For this clonotype: At one boundary the junction diverges from the germline segment, which might be a read error. The rearrangement joins TRBV11-2 to TRBJ2-3, with no clear D. Germline V gene lookup returns CDR1 SGHAT and CDR2 FQNNGV. There are 12 residues in the CDR3. Here the CDR3 reads CATSPWADTQYF. For the CDR3, the DNA is TGTGCCACCAGCCCCTGGGCGGATACACAGTATTTT.

Turning to this clonotype: The junction differs from germline at one of its ends, possibly a read error. The J gene is TRBJ1-1, the V gene TRBV30; TRBD1 might be the D (5 bases). The length of the CDR3 is 13 residues. Germline V CDR1 and CDR2: GTSNPN, SVGIG (reference sequence). The CDR3 protein is CVWNSQGDPEAFF. CDR3 in DNA: TGTGTCTGGAACTCCCAAGGGGACCCTGAAGCTTTCTTT.

Remarks on this clonotype: The CDR3 end shows no conserved phenylalanine or tryptophan, and so a read error is likely. The V call is TRBV11-3, the J call TRBJ2-1; TRBD2 agrees at 9 bases. Looked up from germline, CDR1 is SGHNT and CDR2 is YENEEA. CDR3 size: 15 residues. The DNA for the CDR3 is TGTACCAACAGCCGACTAGCGCGGGGGGGGTATGAGCAGTTCCTC. This translates into CTNSRLARGGYEQFL.

About this clonotype: Germline is not matched at one junction end, which may reflect a read error. This chain links TRBV11-2 with TRBJ1-1, with 12 bases matching TRBD1. This CDR3 is 20 amino acids long. Germline values: CDR1 SGHAT, CDR2 FQNNGV. The CDR3 DNA is TGTGCCAGCAGCGCTCGGGACAGGGGGCGCAAGTGGTGGAGTAACACTGAAACTATCTTT. Translated, it gives CASSARDRGRKWWSNTETIF.

On this clonotype: A junction end diverges from the germline sequence, so it may reflect a read error. The chain has TRBV6-5 and TRBJ1-4; a possible D gene is TRBD1 (5 bases). There are 17 residues in the CDR3. Germline CDR1 is MNHEY and CDR2 is SVGAGI. The CDR3 bases are TGCGCCAGCAAGTGGGCTACAGGTCTTACAACTAATGAAAAACTGTTTTTT. Protein: CASKWATGLTTNEKLFF.

Concerning this clonotype itself: A read error may produce the germline difference seen at one junction end. The chain employs TRBV11-1 and TRBJ2-1; no clear D. CDR1 and CDR2 from the germline V gene are SGHAT and FQDESV (reference sequence). The CDR3 is made up of 14 amino acids. The CDR3 is CASSLVSGYDERFF. CDR3 bases: TGTGCCAGCAGCTTAGTTTCAGGTTACGATGAGCGGTTCTTC.

A word on this clonotype: A much larger clone lies a single base off, so this may be a read error. The final CDR3 position lacks the conserved phenylalanine or tryptophan, pointing to a likely read error. This rearrangement joins TRBV11-2 to TRBJ2-7; D could derive from TRBD1 or TRBD2 (7 bases each). The germline CDR1 and CDR2 sequences are SGHAT and FQNNGV. This CDR3 contains 15 residues. Trimming pared 4 bases from V and 0 bases from J, leaving 13 bases between. CDR3 bases: TGTGCCAGCAGCTCAGCGGGACAGTCCTCCTACGAGCAGTACTTA. Amino acids: CASSSAGQSSYEQYL.

Points on this clonotype: At one end the junction does not follow the germline gene, possibly because of a read error. This CDR3 reads CASNETLPGGAANTWKLFF. In DNA form, the CDR3 reads TGTGCCAGCAATGAAACCCTTCCCGGGGGCGCCGCGAACACCTGGAAGCTGTTTTTT. The rearrangement joins TRBV6-1 to TRBJ2-2; tentatively, D is TRBD1 or TRBD2 (6 bases each). The CDR3 length is 19 residues. The germline V gene encodes CDR1 MNHNS and CDR2 SASEGT.

This clonotype rates as medium-sized. The gene calls are TRBV29-1 and TRBJ1-1; TRBD1 agrees at 9 bases. The J segment lost 6 bases and the V segment lost 4 bases, leaving 6 bases of the junction unmatched. Germline loops: CDR1 SQVTM, CDR2 ANQGSEA. This CDR3 has 13 amino acids. In DNA form, the CDR3 reads TGCAGCGTTGTGGGACAGGGTTTGTCTGAAGCTTTCTTT. Translating gives CSVVGQGLSEAFF.

Notes on this clonotype: The junction shows a germline mismatch at one end, possibly a read error. This sequence joins TRBV4-1 and TRBJ1-5; the D is unclear. This CDR3 has 13 amino acids. The germline V gene has CDR1 MGHRA and CDR2 YSYEKL. Here the CDR3 reads CASNQGSGQPQHF. CDR3 sequence (DNA): TGCGCCAGCAACCAAGGGTCGGGTCAGCCCCAGCATTTT.

Note on this clonotype: Relative to the germline gene, one junction end is altered; a read error may explain this. The J gene is TRBJ2-1, the V gene TRBV6-2 or TRBV6-3; the D gene is possibly TRBD2 (5 bases). The germline V gene encodes CDR1 MNHEY and CDR2 SVGEGT. This CDR3 has 12 amino acids. CDR3 in amino acids: CTSGLPPRVQFF. The CDR3 DNA follows: TGTACCAGCGGACTGCCTCCGAGAGTGCAGTTCTTC.

In regard to this clonotype: The junction differs from germline at one of its ends, possibly a read error. The chain couples TRBV11-2 to TRBJ1-1; 8 bases are a match to TRBD1. The germline V gene has CDR1 SGHAT and CDR2 FQNNGV. This CDR3 is built from 14 residues. CDR3 nucleotide sequence: TGTGGCAGCAGAAATACAGGGGGGAGGGCTGGAGCTTTCTTT. Protein product: CGSRNTGGRAGAFF.

This clonotype has more than one count but fewer than ten. V gene TRBV11-2 combines with J gene TRBJ2-3, with TRBD2 matching 10 bases. Per the germline V gene, CDR1 is SGHAT and CDR2 is FQNNGV. With 6 bases clipped from V and 11 bases from J, the junction kept 8 bases outside the gene matches. The CDR3 runs 13 residues. CDR3 nucleotides: TGTGCCAGCAGACAGGGACTAGCGAATATGCAGTATTTT. It specifies CASRQGLANMQYF.

To note about this clonotype: Lacking the conserved final phenylalanine or tryptophan, this CDR3 likely reflects a read error. The chain uses TRBV6-1 and TRBJ1-5, with unresolved D. V was trimmed by 9 bases and J by 6 bases, leaving 18 bases between them. Germline CDR1 MNHNS, CDR2 SASEGT. This CDR3 contains 14 residues. The CDR3 loop is CASTDGVEGQPQHL. CDR3 nucleotides: TGTGCCAGTACTGACGGGGTTGAGGGTCAGCCCCAGCATTTA.

Notes on this clonotype: Sequence at one end of the junction differs from germline and may be a read error. The chain links TRBV4-3 to TRBJ2-1; TRBD2 agrees at 7 bases. The CDR3 length is 16 residues. Germline-derived CDR1 and CDR2 are LGHNA and YSLEER. This CDR3 is CASNQDWDYANNEQFF. The CDR3, as DNA: TGCGCCAGCAACCAAGATTGGGACTACGCCAATAATGAGCAGTTCTTC.

This clonotype has ten or more counts. The rearrangement joins TRBV11-2 to TRBJ2-3, with TRBD1 matching 9 bases. With V trimmed by 3 bases and J by 3 bases, 1 base remained unmatched. CDR1 and CDR2 from the germline V gene are SGHAT and FQNNGV. The CDR3 covers 14 residues. CDR3 in DNA: TGTGCCAGCAGCTTCGACAGGGGGACAGATACGCAGTATTTT. Residues: CASSFDRGTDTQYF. The whole variable domain, filled in from reference TRBV11-2 and TRBJ2-3, reads EAGVAQSPRYKIIEKRQSVAFWCNPISGHATLYWYQQILGQGPKLLIQFQNNGVVDDSQLPKDRFSAERLKGVDSTLKIQPAKLEDSAVYLCASSFDRGTDTQYFGPGTRLTVL.

Remarks on this clonotype: Germline is not matched at one junction end, which may reflect a read error. CDR3 region: CASGTRTGGAEEIQYF. CDR3 nucleotide sequence: TGTGCCAGCGGCACAAGAACAGGGGGCGCGGAAGAGATCCAGTACTTC. The rearrangement links TRBV11-2 to TRBJ2-5; 9 nucleotides match TRBD1. CDR1 and CDR2 from the germline V gene are SGHAT and FQNNGV. The CDR3 is made up of 16 amino acids.

V and J are TRBV11-2 and TRBJ2-1; 9 bases map to TRBD1. The CDR3 has 17 amino acids. Germline CDR1 and CDR2: SGHAT and FQNNGV. J was trimmed by 9 bases and V by 2 bases; bases with no gene match: 14. CDR3 sequence (DNA): TGTGCCAGCAGCTTAACCCGCGGACAGGGGTACAGGTGTGAGCAGTTCTTC. Its translation is CASSLTRGQGYRCEQFF.

V and J are TRBV4-2 and TRBJ2-7; 8 bases line up with TRBD2. The V segment lost 3 bases and the J segment 7 bases; nucleotides outside the gene matches: 20. Germline V CDR1 and CDR2: LGHNA, YNFKEQ. This CDR3 region has 18 residues. Here the CDR3 reads CASSQEHLGRGGSREQYF. The CDR3 DNA is TGTGCCAGCAGCCAGGAACACCTAGGACGGGGGGGATCGCGTGAGCAGTACTTC.

Concerning this clonotype: One end of the junction varies from germline; a read error may be responsible. The chain is built from TRBV11-3 and TRBJ2-1; 9 bases match TRBD2. Germline V gene data show CDR1 as SGHNT and CDR2 as YENEEA. CDR3 length equals 15 residues. In nucleotides, the CDR3 is TGTGCCAGCAGCCGACTAGCGCGGGGGGGCTATGAGCAATCCTTC. The encoded protein is CASSRLARGGYEQSF.

As regards this clonotype: At one boundary the junction diverges from the germline segment, which might be a read error. The V call is TRBV4-2, the J call TRBJ2-1; no reliable D call. CDR1 is LGHNA, CDR2 YNFKEQ, per germline. This CDR3 has 18 residues. The CDR3 region has the DNA TGTGCCAACAGCCAAATAGTGAGCGTCCGAAGCTCCTACAATGAGCAGTCCTTC. Translated: CANSQIVSVRSSYNEQSF.

On this clonotype: Likely a read error: the CDR3 ends without its conserved phenylalanine or tryptophan. The gene calls are TRBV4-1 and TRBJ2-1; 7 nucleotides agree with TRBD1. Looked up from germline, CDR1 is MGHRA and CDR2 is YSYEKL. The length of the CDR3 is 15 residues. CDR3 DNA sequence: TGCGCCAGCAGCCAAGGGGACAGAACCTACAATGTGCAGTTCCTC. Its translation: CASSQGDRTYNVQFL.